This T cell receptor (beta chain) was sequenced in a study of shared clonotypes between healthy human individuals. Study conclusions and caveats: Sampling used blood alone; tissue repertoires probably differ.

Donors comprised healthy HIV-negative adults lacking recent acute infections or vaccinations. Every contributor of samples was a Caucasian grown-up residing in Nashville, Tennessee. The study separated CD4+ cells into CD45RA+ naive and CD45RA-negative memory subsets. Details on this clone: Its antigen is unidentified.

Only in-frame clones appear in the TCRdb table, and some are missing; sequencing was by immunoSEQ multiplex PCR. The sample has roughly 1,000,000 clones, 70% to 80% seen once; the top ten hold 0.5% to 0.6%. V lost 1 base, J lost 3 bases, and 7 bases stayed unmatched. The CDR3 contains 16 residues. Per germline, CDR1 MGHRA and CDR2 YSYEKL. The sequence was obtained from a man aged 18 to 30 in good health. Some clones in this sample may be carry-over from other donors' samples. The chain has TRBV4-1 and TRBJ2-7; TRBD2 aligns across 9 bases. The sample was memory CD4+ T cells from PBMCs. As to subset: CD45RA-negative fraction. Here the CDR3 reads CASSQATSGLNYEQYF. CDR3 sequence (DNA): TGCGCCAGCAGCCAAGCAACTAGCGGGCTTAACTACGAGCAGTACTTC.